A single sample is the source of the 32 T cell receptor beta chains below, sequenced in a study of blood T cell repertoires in COVID-19. Sequencing was performed with immunoSEQ multiplex PCR; in TCRdb, only in-frame clones are kept and a portion is missing. The sample contains roughly 240,000 clones, roughly 80% of which appear only once. Sequenced sample: peripheral blood. The receptors shown here come from a woman aged 70-85 years with acute or convalescent COVID-19.

This clone was found a few times. The chain joins TRBV6-1 to TRBJ2-1, with 14 bases lining up with TRBD2. Losses at the gene ends were 4 bases for V and 9 bases for J; bases not matched to a gene: 11. Germline loops: CDR1 MNHNS, CDR2 SASEGT. This CDR3 comprises 17 residues. The CDR3 spells CASSGGTSGGPLGEQFF. CDR3 in DNA: TGTGCCAGCAGTGGGGGGACTAGCGGGGGCCCACTGGGTGAGCAGTTCTTC.

The chain carries TRBV6-5 and TRBJ1-4; no reliable D call. Trimming cost V 0 bases and J 6 bases, with 11 bases left between them. The CDR3 is made up of 15 amino acids. Germline V gives CDR1 MNHEY, CDR2 SVGAGI. This CDR3 is CASSYSIGRDEKLFF. For the CDR3, the DNA is TGTGCCAGCAGTTACTCGATCGGGCGGGATGAAAAACTGTTTTTT.

This clone was counted a few times. The genes are TRBV3-1 (or the pseudogene TRBV3-2) and TRBJ1-2; D possibly corresponds to TRBD1 (6 bases). V was clipped by 4 bases and J by 4 bases, with 13 bases between them. Per germline, CDR1 LGHDT and CDR2 YNNKEL (reference sequence). This CDR3 is 14 amino acids long. CDR3 residues: CASSPTKQGYGYTF. The CDR3, as DNA: TGTGCCAGCAGCCCTACCAAACAGGGCTATGGCTACACCTTC.

This sequence joins TRBV5-6 and TRBJ1-1, with D possibly TRBD1 on 5 matching bases. Between the trimmed V and J ends, which lost 1 base and 2 bases, there was a span of 12 bases. CDR3 length equals 15 residues. Germline V CDR1 and CDR2: SGHDT, YYEEEE. This CDR3 is CASSLPPGTNTEAFF. In DNA, the CDR3 is TGTGCCAGCAGCTTGCCCCCCGGGACTAACACTGAAGCTTTCTTT.

This clone was detected a few times. The CDR3 spells CAWSVNHREGYTF. The CDR3 DNA is TGTGCCTGGAGTGTTAATCACAGGGAGGGCTACACCTTC. This sequence joins TRBV30 and TRBJ1-2, with D tentatively TRBD1 (6 bases). The germline V gene encodes CDR1 GTSNPN and CDR2 SVGIG (reference sequence). The V and J ends lost 0 bases and 8 bases respectively, with 13 bases between them. The CDR3 totals 13 residues.

V is TRBV12-3 or TRBV12-4 and J is TRBJ1-1; 9 bases line up with TRBD1. The junction had 5 bases not matched to a gene; V was cut back by 5 bases and J by 7 bases. The CDR3 runs to 13 residues. As DNA, the CDR3 is TGTGCCAGCAGTGGGAAGGGACAGGGTGAAGCTTTCTTT. It encodes CASSGKGQGEAFF.

This clone was observed a single time. V is TRBV5-1 and J is TRBJ1-1; D not resolved. The germline CDR1 and CDR2 sequences are SGHRS and YFSETQ. Trimming pared 4 bases from V and 1 base from J, leaving 11 bases between. The CDR3 loop spans 14 amino acids. The CDR3 is CASSDPRGNTEAFF. CDR3 nucleotides: TGCGCCAGCAGCGACCCACGGGGGAACACTGAAGCTTTCTTT.

This clone was picked up one time. V and J are TRBV7-2 and TRBJ2-1; the D is unclear. Germline loops: CDR1 SGHTA, CDR2 FQGNSA. The CDR3 covers 18 residues. Trimming left V 2 bases short and J 0 bases short, with 17 bases between. The DNA for the CDR3 is TGTGCCAGCAGCTTACACGGTGAAGCATACTCCTCCTACAATGAGCAGTTCTTC. Its protein product is CASSLHGEAYSSYNEQFF.

The V gene is TRBV5-1, the J gene TRBJ1-4; tentative D call: TRBD1 (5 bases). V was pared by 1 base and J by 8 bases, with 18 bases between. Germline lookup yields CDR1 SGHRS and CDR2 YFSETQ. This CDR3 has 16 residues. CDR3 region: CASSLWVRQGGEKLFF. The CDR3 DNA is TGCGCCAGCAGCTTGTGGGTCAGGCAGGGTGGAGAAAAACTGTTTTTT. The whole variable domain, remainder taken from reference TRBV5-1 and TRBJ1-4, is KAGVTQTPRYLIKTRGQQVTLSCSPISGHRSVSWYQQTPGQGLQFLFEYFSETQRNKGNFPGRFSGRQFSNSRSEMNVSTLELGDSALYLCASSLWVRQGGEKLFFGSGTQLSVL.

The rearrangement joins TRBV6-1 to TRBJ1-6; possibly TRBD1 for D (5 bases). The CDR3 length is 15 residues. Germline CDR1 reads MNHNS; CDR2 reads SASEGT. V was clipped by 2 bases and J by 6 bases, with 11 bases between them. The CDR3 DNA reads TGTGCCAGCAGTGAACAGGGAGCGGGTAATTCACCCCTCCACTTT. Translating gives CASSEQGAGNSPLHF.

The rearrangement joins TRBV11-3 to TRBJ1-1, with unresolved D. The V end was cut by 5 bases, the J end by 0 bases, with 7 bases between. Germline values: CDR1 SGHNT, CDR2 YENEEA. The CDR3 runs 13 residues. Here the CDR3 DNA reads TGTGCCAGCAGCGACACATTGAACACTGAAGCTTTCTTT. It yields the protein CASSDTLNTEAFF. The full variable domain, with the rest looked up from reference TRBV11-3 and TRBJ1-1, is EAGVVQSPRYKIIEKKQPVAFWCNPISGHNTLYWYLQNLGQGPELLIRYENEEAVDDSQLPKDRFSAERLKGVDSTLKIQPAELGDSAVYLCASSDTLNTEAFFGQGTRLTVV.

The chain is built from TRBV30 and TRBJ1-2; D perhaps matches TRBD1 (5 bases). Deletions cut 3 bases from V and 5 bases from J, with 10 bases between. This CDR3 spans 12 amino acids. The germline V gene encodes CDR1 GTSNPN and CDR2 SVGIG (reference sequence). CDR3 sequence (DNA): TGTGCCTGGAGGCCGGGGGAGTATGGCTACACCTTC. It yields the protein CAWRPGEYGYTF.

The chain combines TRBV24-1 with TRBJ1-4; D remains ambiguous. The CDR3 has 13 amino acids. V was pared by 4 bases and J by 10 bases, with 12 bases between. The germline V gene has CDR1 KGHDR and CDR2 SFDVKD. Here the CDR3 DNA reads TGTGCCACCAGTGAAGGAGGGAGCGCAAAACTGTTTTTT. Its translation is CATSEGGSAKLFF.

This clone showed up just a few times. V and J are TRBV19 and TRBJ1-5; D is undetermined. CDR1 LNHDA and CDR2 SQIVND come from the germline V gene (reference sequence). V was shortened by 7 bases and J by 7 bases, with 14 bases between the two germline ends. The CDR3 consists of 13 residues. Here the CDR3 DNA reads TGTGCCAGTAACCCCGGAGGCTTGCAGCCCCAGCATTTT. Protein sequence: CASNPGGLQPQHF.

This chain joins TRBV5-4 and TRBJ2-5, with TRBD1 as a possible D gene (5 bases). The germline CDR1 and CDR2 sequences are SGHNT and YYREEE (reference sequence). V was trimmed by 1 base and J by 5 bases, leaving 9 bases between them. The CDR3 runs 13 residues. CDR3 amino acids: CASSLLGAETQYF. The CDR3 DNA reads TGTGCCAGCAGCTTGCTAGGGGCGGAGACCCAGTACTTC.

The genes are TRBV4-3 and TRBJ1-4; no reliable D call. The CDR3 spans 16 residues. V gave up 3 bases and J gave up 8 bases, with 19 bases separating them. Germline lookup yields CDR1 LGHNA and CDR2 YSLEER. This CDR3 is CASSHNLGARPEKLFF. DNA of the CDR3: TGCGCCAGCAGCCATAACCTGGGCGCCCGGCCCGAAAAACTGTTTTTT.

This chain connects TRBV7-8 to TRBJ1-6; D is unresolved. Germline lookup yields CDR1 SGHVS and CDR2 FQNEAQ. The ends were cut back, 2 bases at V and 0 bases at J, with 8 bases in the middle. The CDR3 sequence is 16 residues long. CDR3 in DNA: TGTGCCAGCAGCTTATGGAGTAGCTCCTATAATTCACCCCTCCACTTT. This gives the protein CASSLWSSSYNSPLHF.

This chain joins TRBV7-2 and TRBJ1-6, with unresolved D. This CDR3 is 16 amino acids long. Trimming stripped 2 bases from V and 4 bases from J, with 12 bases between. Looked up from germline, CDR1 is SGHTA and CDR2 is FQGNSA. CDR3 residues: CASSLMGQDYNSPLHF. The DNA for the CDR3 is TGTGCCAGCAGCTTAATGGGTCAGGATTATAATTCACCCCTCCACTTT.

The chain combines TRBV15 with TRBJ1-5; D is unclear. V gave up 0 bases and J gave up 4 bases, with 7 bases separating them. The CDR3 contains 14 residues. Germline V gene lookup returns CDR1 LNHNV and CDR2 YYDKDF (reference sequence). The CDR3 DNA reads TGTGCCACCAGCAGAGATATCGGGAATCAGCCCCAGCATTTT. The encoded protein is CATSRDIGNQPQHF.

The J gene is TRBJ2-1, the V gene TRBV5-1, with 9 nucleotides matching TRBD1. The CDR3 is 14 residues long. The V gene end was trimmed by 3 bases and the J gene end by 7 bases; junction bases not matched to a gene: 5. Germline-derived CDR1 and CDR2 are SGHRS and YFSETQ. The CDR3 loop reads CASSSIQGANEQFF. CDR3 DNA: TGCGCCAGCAGCTCAATACAGGGGGCAAATGAGCAGTTCTTC. The whole variable domain, remainder taken from reference TRBV5-1 and TRBJ2-1, is KAGVTQTPRYLIKTRGQQVTLSCSPISGHRSVSWYQQTPGQGLQFLFEYFSETQRNKGNFPGRFSGRQFSNSRSEMNVSTLELGDSALYLCASSSIQGANEQFFGPGTRLTVL.

The gene calls are TRBV7-2 and TRBJ1-5; D gene ambiguous. Germline assignment: CDR1 SGHTA and CDR2 FQGNSA. V dropped 2 bases and J dropped 8 bases, with 7 bases sitting between them. This CDR3 spans 12 amino acids. The CDR3 nucleotides are TGTGCCAGCAGCTTACCTCCGGAGCCCCAGCATTTT. It encodes CASSLPPEPQHF.

This clone appeared a few times. V gene TRBV6-5 combines with J gene TRBJ2-5; 9 nucleotides agree with TRBD2. In germline, CDR1 is MNHEY, CDR2 SVGAGI. The CDR3 is 14 amino acids. V lost 5 bases to trimming and J lost 1 base; unmatched junction nucleotides: 2. The CDR3, as DNA: TGTGCCAGCAGTCCTAGCGGGGTCCAAGAGACCCAGTACTTC. Amino acid sequence: CASSPSGVQETQYF.

This clone has a count of ten or more. The genes are TRBV12-3 or TRBV12-4 and TRBJ1-1, with no clear D. The CDR3 runs 13 residues. V was clipped by 2 bases and J by 1 base, with 5 bases between them. In DNA form, the CDR3 reads TGTGCCAGCAGTTTAAAAGCGAACACTGAAGCTTTCTTT. It specifies CASSLKANTEAFF.

V gene TRBV28 combines with J gene TRBJ2-4, with TRBD2 matching 7 bases. Germline CDR1 reads MDHEN; CDR2 reads SYDVKM. V gave up 5 bases and J gave up 3 bases; unmatched junction bases: 10. This CDR3 is built from 16 residues. Here the CDR3 reads CASSITGTTNKNIQYF. DNA for the CDR3: TGTGCCAGCAGTATTACCGGGACTACGAACAAAAACATTCAGTACTTC.

This clone occurred a few times. The chain has TRBV19 and TRBJ1-2, with 11 bases aligning to TRBD1. The CDR3 length is 15 residues. Germline V CDR1 and CDR2: LNHDA, SQIVND (reference sequence). The J segment lost 8 bases and the V segment lost 2 bases, leaving 7 bases of the junction unmatched. The CDR3 reads CASSIIGQGAEGYTF. The CDR3 DNA is TGTGCCAGTAGTATAATTGGACAGGGGGCAGAAGGCTACACCTTC.

The rearrangement links TRBV25-1 to TRBJ1-2; 11 bases align to TRBD1. The CDR3 has 16 residues. Germline values: CDR1 MGHDK, CDR2 SYGVNS. J gave up 8 bases and V 2 bases, and 10 bases lay outside the gene matches. CDR3 loop: CASSEPRTGGAEGYTF. The CDR3 DNA is TGTGCCAGCAGTGAACCCCGGACAGGGGGCGCGGAGGGCTACACCTTC.

The gene calls are TRBV7-9 and TRBJ1-2; D is ambiguous. V gave up 1 base and J gave up 8 bases, with 8 bases separating them. This CDR3 has 12 residues. The germline gives CDR1 SEHNR, CDR2 FQNEAQ (reference sequence). The CDR3 protein is CASSLDPGGYTF. CDR3 bases: TGTGCCAGCAGCTTAGACCCAGGCGGCTACACCTTC.

This clone has a single count. This chain links TRBV19 with TRBJ1-1, with 7 bases matching TRBD1. This CDR3 comprises 14 residues. Trimming cost V 10 bases and J 3 bases; bases outside gene matches: 11. Germline CDR1 LNHDA, CDR2 SQIVND (reference sequence). In DNA form, the CDR3 reads TGTGCCACGACAGGGATAGTTTCTGACACTGAAGCTTTCTTT. The encoded protein is CATTGIVSDTEAFF.

The chain carries TRBV5-4 and TRBJ1-6; D is undetermined. The CDR3 sequence is 14 residues long. V lost 4 bases, J lost 10 bases, and 15 bases lay in between. Germline values: CDR1 SGHNT, CDR2 YYREEE (reference sequence). In nucleotides, the CDR3 is TGTGCCAGCAGCGTCGAGGGCCCGAGGTCACCCCTCCACTTT. Amino acid sequence: CASSVEGPRSPLHF.

The chain is built from TRBV9 and TRBJ2-2, with 8 bases aligning to TRBD2. With V trimmed by 0 bases and J by 5 bases, 6 bases remained unmatched. The CDR3 length is 16 residues. Per the germline V gene, CDR1 is SGDLS and CDR2 is YYNGEE. CDR3 sequence: CASSVVDSGVTGELFF. CDR3 nucleotides: TGTGCCAGCAGCGTAGTTGATAGCGGGGTGACCGGGGAGCTGTTTTTT.

The chain employs TRBV19 and TRBJ1-2; TRBD1 matches at 9 bases. CDR1 LNHDA and CDR2 SQIVND come from the germline V gene (reference sequence). This CDR3 contains 15 residues. V shed 7 bases and J 1 base; nucleotides not matched to a gene: 7. The CDR3, as DNA: TGTGCCAGTACGACCGGGACAGGGAATAACTATGGCTACACCTTC. Its protein product is CASTTGTGNNYGYTF.

In this sample, this clone turned up a few times. The chain combines TRBV10-3 with TRBJ1-2; TRBD1 aligns across 8 bases. V lost 8 bases and J lost 13; bases outside the gene matches: 18. The CDR3 has 14 amino acids. Germline V gene data show CDR1 as ENHRY and CDR2 as SYGVKD. CDR3 amino acids: CAIANRDRSMAGTF. In nucleotides, the CDR3 is TGTGCCATCGCAAACCGGGACAGGTCTATGGCGGGCACCTTC.